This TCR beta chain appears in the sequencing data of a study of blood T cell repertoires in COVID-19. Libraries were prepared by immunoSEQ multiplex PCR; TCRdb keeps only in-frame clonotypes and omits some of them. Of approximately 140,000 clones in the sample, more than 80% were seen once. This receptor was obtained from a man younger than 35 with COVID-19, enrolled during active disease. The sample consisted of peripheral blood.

For the CDR3, the DNA is TGTGCCAGCAGTGAAAATCGCGGGAATTACGAGCAGTACTTC. This gives the protein CASSENRGNYEQYF. V usage is TRBV25-1 and J usage is TRBJ2-7; tentative D call: TRBD2 (6 bases). The CDR3 extends over 14 amino acids. The germline V gene encodes CDR1 MGHDK and CDR2 SYGVNS. V was pared by 2 bases and J by 4 bases, with 12 bases between.